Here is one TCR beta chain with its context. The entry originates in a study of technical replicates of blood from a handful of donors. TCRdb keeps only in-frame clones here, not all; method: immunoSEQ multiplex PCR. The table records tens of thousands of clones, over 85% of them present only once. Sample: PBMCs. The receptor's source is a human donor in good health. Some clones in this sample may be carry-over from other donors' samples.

The CDR3 coding sequence is TGTGCCAGCAGAGGGGACAATTATAACTATGGCTACACCTTC. Protein: CASRGDNYNYGYTF. The V and J genes are TRBV7-2 and TRBJ1-2; tentatively, D is TRBD1 (6 bases). The CDR3 covers 14 residues. The V and J ends lost 6 bases and 1 base respectively, with 12 bases between them. The germline V gene encodes CDR1 SGHTA and CDR2 FQGNSA.